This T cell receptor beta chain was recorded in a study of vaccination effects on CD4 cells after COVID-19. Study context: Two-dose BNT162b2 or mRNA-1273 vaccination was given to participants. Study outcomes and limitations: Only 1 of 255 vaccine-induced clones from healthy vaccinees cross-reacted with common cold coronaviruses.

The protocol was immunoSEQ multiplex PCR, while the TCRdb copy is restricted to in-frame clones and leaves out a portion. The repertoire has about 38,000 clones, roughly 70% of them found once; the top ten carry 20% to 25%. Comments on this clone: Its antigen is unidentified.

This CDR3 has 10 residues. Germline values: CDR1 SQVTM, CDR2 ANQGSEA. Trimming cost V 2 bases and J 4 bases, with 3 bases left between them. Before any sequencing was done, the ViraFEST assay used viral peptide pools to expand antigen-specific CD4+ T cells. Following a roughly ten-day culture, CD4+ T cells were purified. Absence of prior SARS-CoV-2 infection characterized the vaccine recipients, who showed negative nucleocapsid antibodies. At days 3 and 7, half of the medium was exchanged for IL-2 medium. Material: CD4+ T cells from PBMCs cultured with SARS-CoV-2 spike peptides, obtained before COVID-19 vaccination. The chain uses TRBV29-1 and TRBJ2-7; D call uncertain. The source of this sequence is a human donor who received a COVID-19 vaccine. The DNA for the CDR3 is TGCAGCGTTGAAATTTACGAGCAGTACTTC. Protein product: CSVEIYEQYF.